This entry concerns a single T cell receptor beta chain. This specimen belongs to a study of blood T cell repertoires in COVID-19. Study-wide context: T cells, B-cell-depleted T cells, or PBMCs supplied cDNA or gDNA.

Authors' analysis steps: Amplification from reference gene primers served as the basis for estimated nucleated cell counts. Libraries were prepared by immunoSEQ multiplex PCR; TCRdb keeps only in-frame clonotypes and omits some of them. For V, J and clone size, that table is used; D and trimming come from the DNA. The table lists some 140,000 clones, around 87% of them singletons. With 2 bases clipped from V and 0 bases from J, the junction kept 7 bases outside the gene matches. The CDR3 consists of 19 residues. CDR1 and CDR2 (germline): SGHVS, FQNEAQ. This clonotype was sampled from a woman aged 50 to 60 who had recovered from COVID-19. Sequenced input: peripheral blood. V gene TRBV7-8 combines with J gene TRBJ2-6; TRBD1 matches 10 bases. This chain's CDR3 is CASSLSGTGAISGANVLTF. The CDR3 DNA reads TGTGCCAGCAGCTTATCCGGGACAGGGGCCATCTCTGGGGCCAACGTCCTGACTTTC.